These T cell receptor beta chains were read from a single sample in a study of blood T cells in healthy people across ages. A single record per CDR3 protein comes from TCRdb applying MiXCR to the 5' RACE reads. The sample lists some 550,000 distinct CDR3 sequences; around half were seen once. Material: blood. The source is a man at least 80 years old in good health. Both conserved end residues are part of each CDR3. Each record gives: clone size, CDR3 length, J gene, V gene, D gene, CDR3 DNA, CDR3 protein. A D gene is named only where the DNA matches it firmly. A row's size may be missing; if present it is once, few, many or a size class.

-,19,TRBJ1-5,TRBV6-2/TRBV6-3,-,TGTGCCAGCAGTTACCGACCATGGACATACCAAGATAGCAATCAGCCCCAGCATTTT,CASSYRPWTYQDSNQPQHF
-,13,TRBJ2-7,TRBV30,TRBD1,TGTGCCTGGAGCCGGGACAGGGGTTACGAGCAGTACTTC,CAWSRDRGYEQYF
few,15,TRBJ2-5,TRBV20-1,TRBD1,TGCAGTGCTAGAGGTCGGGACAGGGGGAGGTTGACCCAGTACTTC,CSARGRDRGRLTQYF
few,17,TRBJ1-2,TRBV4-2,-,TGTGCCAGCAGCCAAGATTGGGGAGGCCGAAGGAACTATGGCTACACCTTC,CASSQDWGGRRNYGYTF
-,14,TRBJ2-1,TRBV13,-,TGTGCCAGCAGCTTACAGGGACCGGCCAATGAGCAGTTCTTC,CASSLQGPANEQFF
few,15,TRBJ2-5,TRBV5-6,TRBD1,TGTGCCAGCAGCCGGGGACAGGGGGTCGCAGAGACCCAGTACTTC,CASSRGQGVAETQYF
-,16,TRBJ2-1,TRBV7-9,TRBD2,TGTGCCAGCATCCGGACTAGCGGTAGCTCCTACAATGAGCAGTTCTTC,CASIRTSGSSYNEQFF
once,13,TRBJ1-2,TRBV20-1,-,TGCAGTGCTAGTCATGGGCCTACGTATGGCTACACCTTC,CSASHGPTYGYTF
-,14,TRBJ2-1,TRBV7-2,-,TGTGCCAGCAGCTTAGTATCTACCTACAATGAGCAGTTCTTC,CASSLVSTYNEQFF
-,14,TRBJ1-4,TRBV10-3,-,TGTGCCATCAGTGAGGCACAGGGCAACGAAAAACTGTTTTTT,CAISEAQGNEKLFF
many,12,TRBJ1-2,TRBV5-1,-,TGTGCCAGCAGTCGGGACAACTATGGCTACACCTTC,CASSRDNYGYTF
-,15,TRBJ2-3,TRBV7-2,-,TGTGCCAGCAGCTTAGCAGGCCAGCGTTCAGATACGCAGTATTTT,CASSLAGQRSDTQYF
-,15,TRBJ1-5,TRBV20-1,-,TGCAGTGCTAGAGATGAGGGTGAGGGCAATCAGCCCCAGCATTTT,CSARDEGEGNQPQHF
-,16,TRBJ2-7,TRBV18,TRBD2,TGTGCCAGCTCACCAAGGGGTATTGGGACTAGCGGCGAGCAGTACTTC,CASSPRGIGTSGEQYF
few,14,TRBJ2-7,TRBV18,-,TGTGCCAGCTCACCAGAGCAGGACTCCTACGAGCAGTACTTC,CASSPEQDSYEQYF
few,14,TRBJ2-5,TRBV7-2,-,TGTGCCAGCAGCCCCGACACGGGAAGGGAGACCCAGTACTTC,CASSPDTGRETQYF
-,12,TRBJ2-7,TRBV5-1,-,TGCGCCAGCAGCCTAAAGGAGGACGAGCAGTACTTC,CASSLKEDEQYF
-,14,TRBJ2-7,TRBV2,TRBD1,TGTGCCAGCACCGTGACAGGGCAACTTTACGAGCAGTACTTC,CASTVTGQLYEQYF
-,15,TRBJ2-1,TRBV11-2,-,TGTGCCAGCAGCCCCGGGACCTGCTCCTACAATGAGCAGTTCTTC,CASSPGTCSYNEQFF
-,16,TRBJ2-3,TRBV4-2,TRBD2,TGTGCCAGCAGCCAAGGAGCAGCGGGAGTGGCAGATACGCAGTATTTT,CASSQGAAGVADTQYF
-,14,TRBJ2-3,TRBV7-3,TRBD1,TGTGCCAGCGCCAGTGAAGGGGGCGCTGATACGCAGTATTTT,CASASEGGADTQYF
few,14,TRBJ2-1,TRBV20-1,-,TGCAGTGCTAGGATAACAGGGAGGTACAATGAGCAGTTCTTC,CSARITGRYNEQFF
many,15,TRBJ2-5,TRBV6-6,-,TGTGCCAGCAGTTACCCAGCCAGGGGCCAAGAGACCCAGTACTTC,CASSYPARGQETQYF